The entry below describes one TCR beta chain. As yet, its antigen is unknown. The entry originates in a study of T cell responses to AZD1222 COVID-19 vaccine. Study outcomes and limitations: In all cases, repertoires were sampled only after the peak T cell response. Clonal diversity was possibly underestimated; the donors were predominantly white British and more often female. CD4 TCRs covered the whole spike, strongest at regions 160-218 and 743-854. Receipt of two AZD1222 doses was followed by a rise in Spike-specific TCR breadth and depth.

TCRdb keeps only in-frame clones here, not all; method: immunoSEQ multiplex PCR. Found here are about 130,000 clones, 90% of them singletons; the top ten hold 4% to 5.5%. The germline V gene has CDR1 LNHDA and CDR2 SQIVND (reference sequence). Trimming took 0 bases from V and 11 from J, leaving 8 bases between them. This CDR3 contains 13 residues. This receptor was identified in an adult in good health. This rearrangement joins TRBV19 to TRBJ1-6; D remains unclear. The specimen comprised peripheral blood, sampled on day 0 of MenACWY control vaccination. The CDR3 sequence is CASSIDLRAPLHF. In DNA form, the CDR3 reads TGTGCCAGTAGTATAGATCTGAGGGCACCCCTCCACTTT.